This T cell receptor (beta chain) is from a study of cytomegalovirus exposure and HLA in healthy donors. CDR3 length equals 17 residues. V gave up 4 bases and J gave up 0 bases, with 17 bases separating them. The germline V gene has CDR1 SGDLS and CDR2 YYNGEE. PCR employed 60 Vbeta and 13 Jbeta primers. TCRdb's table, derived via immunoSEQ multiplex PCR, lists solely in-frame clones and lacks some. This sample has about 180,000 clones, with 77% found just once. This receptor was taken from a man between 18 and 29 years old in good health and CMV-seronegative. The sample comprised PBMCs. V usage is TRBV9 and J usage is TRBJ1-3, with D unresolved. The CDR3 spells CASSLHGAGGSGNTIYF. The CDR3 DNA is TGTGCCAGCAGCCTACACGGTGCGGGAGGCTCTGGAAACACCATATATTTT. The full variable domain, rest sourced from reference TRBV9 and TRBJ1-3, is DSGVTQTPKHLITATGQRVTLRCSPRSGDLSVYWYQQSLDQGLQFLIQYYNGEERAKGNILERFSAQQFPDLHSELNLSSLELGDSALYFCASSLHGAGGSGNTIYFGEGSWLTVV.